Presented here are 13 T cell receptor beta chains from one specimen sequenced in a study of T cell responses to AZD1222 COVID-19 vaccine. Assay used: immunoSEQ multiplex PCR; TCRdb lists only in-frame clones, some missing. The repertoire has 130,000 or so clones, 70% to 90% of them found once; the top ten carry approximately 20%. Sequencing used peripheral blood, obtained on day 0 of AZD1222 vaccination. The source of these receptors is an adult in good health.

The rearrangement joins TRBV5-6 to TRBJ1-3, with TRBD1 as a possible D gene (6 bases). In germline, CDR1 is SGHDT, CDR2 YYEEEE. The ends were cut back, 2 bases at V and 3 bases at J, with 6 bases in the middle. The CDR3 has 13 residues. CDR3 protein: CASSLQGGNTIYF. CDR3 nucleotide sequence: TGTGCCAGCAGCTTACAGGGTGGAAACACCATATATTTT.

This clone was picked up a small number of times. This sequence joins TRBV5-8 and TRBJ1-2; no definite D call. The CDR3 consists of 16 residues. Germline V gene lookup returns CDR1 SGHTS and CDR2 YDEGEE. Trimming took off 3 bases at V and 2 bases at J, with 17 bases between the two ends. The CDR3 protein is CASSSRSARGNYGYTF. Written as DNA, the CDR3 is TGTGCCAGCAGCTCACGCTCCGCCCGAGGCAACTATGGCTACACCTTC.

CDR3 protein: CASSQYREKLFF. The CDR3 DNA is TGTGCCAGCAGCCAATATCGAGAAAAACTGTTTTTT. V and J are TRBV14 and TRBJ1-4; D remains unclear. CDR3 length: 12 residues. Trimming stripped 2 bases from V and 8 bases from J, with 6 bases between. Germline CDR1 and CDR2: SGHDN and FVKESK.

The V gene is TRBV7-2, the J gene TRBJ2-7, with TRBD1 matching over 7 bases. Germline values: CDR1 SGHTA, CDR2 FQGNSA. The CDR3 length is 14 residues. After removal of 5 bases from V and 4 bases from J, the junction contained 8 bases not matched to a gene. CDR3 sequence: CASSIDRVGYEQYF. As DNA, the CDR3 is TGTGCCAGCAGCATTGACAGGGTCGGGTACGAGCAGTACTTC.

V is TRBV7-6 and J is TRBJ2-1; TRBD1 is a possible D gene (6 bases). CDR3 length: 15 residues. The germline V and J ends were trimmed by 1 base and 6 bases, with 13 bases remaining between them. The V gene's germline CDR1 is SGHVS and CDR2 FNYEAQ. CDR3 in DNA: TGTGCCAGCAGCTTAGGACAGTTAGGGGGCAATGAGCAGTTCTTC. Translating gives CASSLGQLGGNEQFF.

J is TRBJ2-7 and V is TRBV19; D is perhaps TRBD1 (8 bases). This CDR3 comprises 14 residues. Per germline, CDR1 LNHDA and CDR2 SQIVND (reference sequence). V lost 6 bases and J lost 4, with 16 bases in between. The CDR3 DNA reads as TGTGCCAGTAGCCGGACAGGGACTAATTACGAGCAGTACTTC. This encodes CASSRTGTNYEQYF.

This clone was seen once. This chain joins TRBV6-5 and TRBJ2-1; the match to TRBD1 covers 9 bases. The trim removed 4 bases at V and 12 bases at J, leaving 10 bases unmatched. Germline CDR1 reads MNHEY; CDR2 reads SVGAGI. The CDR3 covers 14 residues. CDR3 nucleotides: TGTGCCAGCAGTTCCTCCGGGACAGGGACTTTGCAGTTCTTC. Its protein is CASSSSGTGTLQFF.

Details on this clone: A junction boundary mismatches the germline segment, possibly from a read error. The CDR3 loop reads CASSLSGPHEQYF. The CDR3 DNA is TGTGCTAGCAGCTTATCGGGGCCCCACGAGCAGTACTTC. The chain carries TRBV7-7 and TRBJ2-7; D could derive from TRBD1 or TRBD2 (5 bases each). CDR1 SSHAT and CDR2 FNYEAQ come from the germline V gene (reference sequence). The CDR3 extends over 13 amino acids.

This chain uses TRBV6-5 with TRBJ2-7; 11 bases are a match to TRBD2. The CDR3 has 15 residues. Germline lookup yields CDR1 MNHEY and CDR2 SVGAGI. Trimming took 8 bases from V and 2 from J; bases not matched to a gene: 8. CDR3 region: CASGPLAGGTYEQYF. For the CDR3, the DNA is TGTGCCAGCGGCCCTCTAGCGGGGGGTACCTACGAGCAGTACTTC.

This rearrangement joins TRBV9 to TRBJ2-1; D tentatively reads TRBD1 or TRBD2 (5 bases each). Trimming removed 0 bases from V and 2 bases from J, with 12 bases in between. Germline V gene lookup returns CDR1 SGDLS and CDR2 YYNGEE. The CDR3 totals 16 residues. The DNA of the CDR3 is TGTGCCAGCAGCGTAGGCGGGCTAGGGGCCTACAATGAGCAGTTCTTC. It specifies CASSVGGLGAYNEQFF.

This clone was recorded once. This rearrangement joins TRBV12-2 to TRBJ2-1; the D segment call TRBD1 is taken from the table without a DNA check. TRBV12-2 is a recognized pseudogene. The CDR3 has 22 residues. As DNA, the CDR3 is TGTGCAAGTCGCTTAGTGCGTAGTCCGGGACAGGGGTTTCACCCAGAATACAATGAGCAGTTCTTC. Protein product: CASRLVRSPGQGFHPEYNEQFF.

The genes are TRBV4-2 and TRBJ2-7; 10 bases line up with TRBD2. Germline V CDR1 and CDR2: LGHNA, YNFKEQ. J gave up 6 bases and V 0 bases, and 8 bases lay outside the gene matches. The CDR3 loop spans 16 amino acids. The CDR3 region is CASSQESSGGAFEQYF. Written as DNA, the CDR3 is TGTGCCAGCAGCCAAGAGTCGAGCGGGGGGGCCTTCGAGCAGTACTTC.

DNA of the CDR3: TGTGCCAGCAGCTTAGCCGGACTAGCGGGGCAGACCCAGTACTTC. Translating gives CASSLAGLAGQTQYF. The gene calls are TRBV7-2 and TRBJ2-5; TRBD2 aligns across 12 bases. The CDR3 length is 15 residues. The V gene end was trimmed by 0 bases and the J gene end by 6 bases; junction bases not matched to a gene: 2. In germline, CDR1 is SGHTA, CDR2 FQGNSA.